These 17 T cell receptor beta chains were sequenced from one sample in a study of blood T cell repertoires in COVID-19. Sequenced by immunoSEQ multiplex PCR; TCRdb stores in-frame clones only, minus some. In the table there are more than 95,000 clones, around 85% of which are singletons. The sample comprised peripheral blood. The receptors shown here come from an elderly woman with COVID-19, enrolled during active disease.

V and J are TRBV13 and TRBJ2-1; D uncertain. CDR1 is PRHDT, CDR2 FYEKMQ, per germline (reference sequence). The length of the CDR3 is 14 residues. Trimming shortened V by 3 bases and J by 7 bases, and 13 bases separated the two germline ends. Here the CDR3 reads CASSFETHDNEQFF. The CDR3 DNA reads TGTGCCAGCAGCTTTGAGACTCATGATAATGAGCAGTTCTTC.

The rearrangement links TRBV19 to TRBJ2-1; 7 bases map to TRBD2. Germline V lookup: CDR1 LNHDA, CDR2 SQIVND (reference sequence). CDR3 length: 17 amino acids. V gave up 5 bases and J gave up 0 bases; unmatched junction bases: 10. The CDR3 region has the DNA TGTGCCAGTAGTCTCCAGCGGGGCCAATACTCCTACAATGAGCAGTTCTTC. Residues: CASSLQRGQYSYNEQFF. Full variable domain (remainder filled in from reference TRBV19 and TRBJ2-1): DGGITQSPKYLFRKEGQNVTLSCEQNLNHDAMYWYRQDPGQGLRLIYYSQIVNDFQKGDIAEGYSVSREKKESFPLTVTSAQKNPTAFYLCASSLQRGQYSYNEQFFGPGTRLTVL.

CDR3 amino acids: CASSSPGQGNYGYTF. The CDR3 DNA follows: TGTGCCAGCAGCTCACCTGGACAGGGGAACTATGGCTACACCTTC. The chain is built from TRBV6-2 or TRBV6-3 and TRBJ1-2; 9 nucleotides line up with TRBD1. Germline CDR1 and CDR2: MNHEY and SVGEGT. J gave up 2 bases and V 6 bases, and 7 bases lay outside the gene matches. This CDR3 region has 15 residues.

CDR3 nucleotide sequence: TGTGCCAGCAGCGCGTTAGGATCCGGGGGGGAGACCCAGTACTTC. It yields the protein CASSALGSGGETQYF. This chain links TRBV9 with TRBJ2-5, with 7 bases aligning to TRBD2. The V gene end was trimmed by 3 bases and the J gene end by 5 bases; junction bases not matched to a gene: 10. This CDR3 has 15 amino acids. Germline loops: CDR1 SGDLS, CDR2 YYNGEE. The variable domain in full, with the rest retrieved from reference TRBV9 and TRBJ2-5, is DSGVTQTPKHLITATGQRVTLRCSPRSGDLSVYWYQQSLDQGLQFLIQYYNGEERAKGNILERFSAQQFPDLHSELNLSSLELGDSALYFCASSALGSGGETQYFGPGTRLLVL.

CDR3 loop: CASRSRDFAYEQYF. CDR3 DNA: TGTGCCAGTAGGAGCCGGGACTTCGCCTACGAGCAGTACTTC. V usage is TRBV19 and J usage is TRBJ2-7; perhaps TRBD2 as D (6 bases). Germline V gives CDR1 LNHDA, CDR2 SQIVND (reference sequence). Trimming shortened V by 6 bases and J by 2 bases, and 14 bases separated the two germline ends. This CDR3 has 14 amino acids.

V and J are TRBV6-6 and TRBJ2-3; 11 bases are shared with TRBD1. Germline CDR1 and CDR2: MNHNY and SVGAGI (reference sequence). V shed 7 bases and J 7 bases; nucleotides not matched to a gene: 10. The CDR3 has 15 amino acids. The CDR3 is CASNPRTGGVNTQYF. CDR3 sequence (DNA): TGTGCCAGCAACCCCAGGACAGGGGGCGTGAATACGCAGTATTTT.

This chain joins TRBV4-1 and TRBJ1-6; 7 bases match TRBD1. The germline V gene has CDR1 MGHRA and CDR2 YSYEKL. J lost 5 bases, V lost 0 bases, and 4 bases had no gene match. The CDR3 covers 16 residues. The CDR3, as DNA: TGCGCCAGCAGCCAAGAACGGGACAGAGATAATTCACCCCTCCACTTT. It translates to CASSQERDRDNSPLHF.

This chain connects TRBV7-2 to TRBJ2-2, with 9 nucleotides matching TRBD2. V lost 5 bases and J lost 4; bases outside the gene matches: 5. The germline gives CDR1 SGHTA, CDR2 FQGNSA. The CDR3 has 15 residues. The CDR3 spells CASSPGLAITGELFF. The CDR3 DNA reads TGTGCCAGCAGCCCGGGACTAGCTATCACCGGGGAGCTGTTTTTT.

The chain combines TRBV3-1 (or the pseudogene TRBV3-2) with TRBJ1-1; 8 nucleotides match TRBD1. Germline values: CDR1 LGHDT, CDR2 YNNKEL (reference sequence). The CDR3 loop spans 14 amino acids. V shed 5 bases, J shed 6 bases, and the junction held 8 bases outside the gene matches. This chain's CDR3 is CASSSGGGFAEAFF. CDR3 coding DNA: TGTGCCAGCAGCTCAGGGGGCGGTTTCGCTGAAGCTTTCTTT.

This clone was counted a single time. The V and J genes are TRBV7-2 and TRBJ2-4; TRBD2 aligns across 8 bases. CDR1 is SGHTA, CDR2 FQGNSA, per germline. J gave up 0 bases and V 1 base, and 8 bases lay outside the gene matches. The CDR3 extends over 18 amino acids. This chain's CDR3 is CASSLGASGFLAKNIQYF. The CDR3 DNA follows: TGTGCCAGCAGCTTAGGGGCTAGCGGGTTCCTAGCCAAAAACATTCAGTACTTC.

J is TRBJ2-7 and V is TRBV12-3 or TRBV12-4, with a possible D match to TRBD1 (5 bases). V lost 8 bases, J lost 9 bases, and 14 bases lay in between. The CDR3 has 11 amino acids. This CDR3 reads CASWGRGGQYF. The DNA of the CDR3 is TGTGCCAGCTGGGGCCGAGGCGGGCAGTACTTC.

The J gene is TRBJ2-7, the V gene TRBV5-1; 7 bases fit TRBD2. The CDR3 is made up of 14 amino acids. Trimming removed 8 bases from V and 0 bases from J; junction bases left unmatched: 8. Germline V gives CDR1 SGHRS, CDR2 YFSETQ. CDR3 in amino acids: CASRLAQSSYEQYF. As DNA, the CDR3 is TGCGCCAGTCGACTAGCTCAAAGCTCCTACGAGCAGTACTTC.

This clone was seen just once. This chain connects TRBV7-2 to TRBJ2-1; 9 bases align to TRBD1. The V and J ends lost 6 bases and 8 bases, in that order; junction bases with no gene match: 5. The CDR3 loop spans 13 amino acids. Germline V gene lookup returns CDR1 SGHTA and CDR2 FQGNSA. The chain's CDR3 is CASRGTGYHEQFF. As DNA, the CDR3 is TGTGCCAGCAGAGGGACAGGGTACCATGAGCAGTTCTTC.

This chain uses TRBV19 with TRBJ2-5; D is perhaps TRBD2 (5 bases). In germline, CDR1 is LNHDA, CDR2 SQIVND (reference sequence). Deletions cut 7 bases from V and 2 bases from J, with 11 bases between. The CDR3 covers 13 residues. The CDR3 protein is CASTREGQETQYF. The CDR3 DNA follows: TGTGCCAGTACGCGAGAGGGTCAAGAGACCCAGTACTTC.

The chain employs TRBV6-2 or TRBV6-3 and TRBJ2-3, with no clear D. V dropped 5 bases and J dropped 1 base, with 4 bases sitting between them. Germline values: CDR1 MNHEY, CDR2 SVGEGT. CDR3 length: 12 amino acids. CDR3 bases: TGTGCCAGCAGTCTACGCACAGATACGCAGTATTTT. Translated: CASSLRTDTQYF.

This clone was detected only a few times. This chain links TRBV18 with TRBJ1-6; D remains ambiguous. CDR1 KGHSH and CDR2 LQKENI come from the germline V gene. V was clipped by 3 bases and J by 7 bases, with 13 bases between them. CDR3 size: 15 residues. CDR3 protein: CASSPPLGVNSPLHF. As DNA, the CDR3 is TGTGCCAGCTCACCTCCCCTCGGGGTGAATTCACCCCTCCACTTT.

The V and J genes are TRBV7-2 and TRBJ2-5, with D uncertain. The germline V and J ends were trimmed by 6 bases and 1 base, with 9 bases remaining between them. From germline, CDR1 is SGHTA and CDR2 FQGNSA. The CDR3 spans 13 residues. CDR3 sequence reads: CASSSMAQETQYF. The CDR3 nucleotides read TGTGCCAGCAGTTCCATGGCCCAAGAGACCCAGTACTTC.